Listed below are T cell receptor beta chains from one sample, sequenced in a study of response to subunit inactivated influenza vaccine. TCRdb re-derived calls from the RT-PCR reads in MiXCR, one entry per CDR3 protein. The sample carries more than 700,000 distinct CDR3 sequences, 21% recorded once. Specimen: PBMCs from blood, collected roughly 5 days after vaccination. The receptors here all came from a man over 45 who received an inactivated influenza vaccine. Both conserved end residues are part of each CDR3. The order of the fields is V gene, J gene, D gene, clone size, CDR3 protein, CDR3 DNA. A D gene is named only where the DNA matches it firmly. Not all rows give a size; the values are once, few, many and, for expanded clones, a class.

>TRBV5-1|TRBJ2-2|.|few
CASSLAVTPNTGELFF
TGCGCCAGCAGCTTGGCAGTGACTCCGAACACCGGGGAGCTGTTTTTT
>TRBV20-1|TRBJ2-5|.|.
CSAATGGAETQYF
TGCAGTGCTGCAACAGGGGGGGCAGAGACCCAGTACTTC
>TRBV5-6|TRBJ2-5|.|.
CASMLRGTQETQYF
TGTGCCAGCATGCTTCGCGGGACCCAAGAGACCCAGTACTTC
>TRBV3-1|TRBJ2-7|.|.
CASSPDFSYEQYF
TGTGCCAGCAGCCCGGATTTTTCCTACGAGCAGTACTTC
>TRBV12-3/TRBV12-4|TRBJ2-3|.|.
CASSIGGLGTDTQYF
TGTGCCAGCAGTATAGGGGGGCTGGGCACAGATACGCAGTATTTT
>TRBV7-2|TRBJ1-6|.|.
CASRQTREASPLHF
TGTGCCAGCAGACAGACCAGGGAGGCTTCACCCCTCCACTTT
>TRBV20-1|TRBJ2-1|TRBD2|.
CSATGTSGNSYNEQFF
TGCAGTGCTACCGGGACTAGCGGGAACTCCTACAATGAGCAGTTCTTC
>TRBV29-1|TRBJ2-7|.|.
CSVSLTGYEQYF
TGCAGCGTTTCACTAACAGGCTACGAGCAGTACTTC
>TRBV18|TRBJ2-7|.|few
CASSPSAQGSYEQYF
TGTGCCAGCTCACCAAGCGCACAGGGCTCCTACGAGCAGTACTTC
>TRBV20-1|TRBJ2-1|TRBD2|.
CSALPTSVNEQFF
TGCAGTGCGCTTCCAACTAGCGTGAATGAGCAGTTCTTC
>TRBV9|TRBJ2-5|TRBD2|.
CASSHSAGGPRETQYF
TGTGCCAGCAGCCACTCGGCGGGAGGGCCCCGGGAGACCCAGTACTTC
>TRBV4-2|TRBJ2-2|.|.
CASSPCNLVTGELFF
TGTGCCAGCAGCCCGTGCAACTTGGTAACCGGGGAGCTGTTTTTT
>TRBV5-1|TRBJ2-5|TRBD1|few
CASSETGTGPQETQYF
TGCGCCAGCAGCGAAACCGGGACAGGGCCCCAAGAGACCCAGTACTTC
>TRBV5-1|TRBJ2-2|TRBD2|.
CASSGAETSGGAKPANTGELFF
TGCGCCAGCAGCGGCGCGGAGACTAGCGGGGGAGCTAAGCCAGCGAACACCGGGGAGCTGTTTTTT
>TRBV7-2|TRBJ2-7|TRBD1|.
CASSLFGQGAGEQYF
TGTGCCAGCAGCTTATTCGGACAGGGGGCTGGCGAGCAGTACTTC
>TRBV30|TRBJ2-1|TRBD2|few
CAWASRTSPIYNEQFF
TGTGCCTGGGCATCGAGGACTAGCCCAATCTACAATGAGCAGTTCTTC
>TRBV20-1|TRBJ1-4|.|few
CSARDHLIGSNEKLFF
TGCAGTGCTAGAGATCACTTAATAGGAAGTAATGAAAAACTGTTTTTT
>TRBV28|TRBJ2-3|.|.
CASSFSGQRQYF
TGTGCCAGCAGTTTTTCCGGACAGCGGCAGTATTTT
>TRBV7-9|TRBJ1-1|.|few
CASSPGKGDTEAFF
TGTGCCAGCAGCCCGGGTAAGGGCGACACTGAAGCTTTCTTT
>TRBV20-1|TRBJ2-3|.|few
CSAQYGNPTDTQYF
TGCAGTGCCCAATACGGGAACCCCACAGATACGCAGTATTTT